The clone carrying this T cell receptor beta chain was counted at least ten times. Antigen unknown. For TCRbeta, the library was prepared with unique molecular identifiers. TCRdb re-called the PCR reads with MiXCR, one entry per CDR3 protein. The table shows fewer than 250,000 distinct CDR3 sequences, with around 7.8% occurring only once. The data were obtained in a study of T-cell reconstitution after alpha-beta-depleted transplantation in children. Findings of the study overall: Reportedly, alpha-beta T cells present about two months post-transplant originated from several hundred expanded clones of graft origin. Surviving recipient T cells and thymic progenitors produced the high day-60 TCRbeta diversity seen in some patients. The authors attributed T-cell counts and diversity one year after transplant mostly to newly produced T cells.

The CDR3 length is 18 residues. V was pared by 3 bases and J by 5 bases, with 22 bases between. Germline CDR1 is MDHEN and CDR2 is SYDVKM. The TCR comes from a male patient younger than 18 who had a stem cell transplant for acute lymphoblastic leukemia, so the T cells may come from the graft donor. The genes are TRBV28 and TRBJ2-2; D gene unclear. Sequences were derived from PBMCs, mostly from graft donor cells, sampled 180 days after TCRalphabeta/CD19-depleted stem cell transplant. The CDR3 nucleotides read TGTGCCAGCAGTTTGGTAGCCGCTGAGGATCTTAATACCGGGGAGCTGTTTTTT. Residues: CASSLVAAEDLNTGELFF.